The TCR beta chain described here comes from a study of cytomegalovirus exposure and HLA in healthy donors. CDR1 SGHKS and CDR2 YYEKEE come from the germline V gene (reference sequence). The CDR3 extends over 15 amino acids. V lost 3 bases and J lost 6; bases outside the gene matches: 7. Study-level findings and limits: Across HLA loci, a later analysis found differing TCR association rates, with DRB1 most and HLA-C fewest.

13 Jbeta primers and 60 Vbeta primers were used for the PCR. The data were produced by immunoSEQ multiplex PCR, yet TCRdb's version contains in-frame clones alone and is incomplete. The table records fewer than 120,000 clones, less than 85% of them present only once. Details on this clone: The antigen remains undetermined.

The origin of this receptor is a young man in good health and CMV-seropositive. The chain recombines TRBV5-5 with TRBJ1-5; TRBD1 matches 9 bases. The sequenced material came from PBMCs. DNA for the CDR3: TGTGCCAGCAGCTCGACAGGGGGAGTGGGTCAGCCCCAGCATTTT. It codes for CASSSTGGVGQPQHF.